The T cell receptor beta chain under discussion was sequenced for a study of regulatory T cells in long-lasting Graves disease. In this sample, this clonotype turned up many times. The length of the CDR3 is 16 residues. V was pared by 2 bases and J by 2 bases, with 4 bases of the junction left unmatched. CDR1 is SGHTA, CDR2 FQGNSA, per germline. Noted time point: newly diagnosed GD, antithyroid drugs for less than 3 months. Extracted RNA from PBMCs served as the source of the TCR library. In building TCR beta libraries, iRepertoire HTBI primers were used together with Arm-PCR of CDR3 regions. TCRdb ran MiXCR on the multiplex PCR reads and lists one entry per CDR3 protein. In the table there are 530,000 or so distinct CDR3 sequences, about 16% of which are singletons. This sample also belongs to another study, concerning T cells in Graves' hyperthyroidism and ophthalmopathy.

The clonotype was recovered from a man between 18 and 29 years old with Graves disease. J is TRBJ2-1 and V is TRBV7-2; 9 bases agree with TRBD1. The starting material was peripheral blood mononuclear cells (PBMCs), obtained at new diagnosis, from a patient treated with antithyroid drugs. The CDR3 reads CASSLQQGAPYNEQFF. CDR3 nucleotide sequence: TGTGCCAGCAGCTTACAACAGGGGGCCCCCTACAATGAGCAGTTCTTC.